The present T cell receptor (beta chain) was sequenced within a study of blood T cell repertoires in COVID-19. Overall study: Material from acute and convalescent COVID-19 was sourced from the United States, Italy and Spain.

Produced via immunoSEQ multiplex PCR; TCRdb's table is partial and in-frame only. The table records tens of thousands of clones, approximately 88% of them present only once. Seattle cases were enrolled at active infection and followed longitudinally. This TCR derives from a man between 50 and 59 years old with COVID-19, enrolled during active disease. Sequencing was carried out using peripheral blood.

The CDR3 reads CASSPAGGTGQPQHF. The CDR3 DNA follows: TGTGCCAGCAGCCCCGCGGGGGGTACGGGTCAGCCCCAGCATTTT. The chain links TRBV7-8 to TRBJ1-5, with D perhaps TRBD1 (5 bases). CDR3 length: 15 residues. Trimming left V 5 bases short and J 6 bases short, with 17 bases between. CDR1 is SGHVS, CDR2 FQNEAQ, per germline.